Listed here are 10 T cell receptor beta chains from one sample, sequenced in a study of human versus mouse CDR3 diversity and MHC coevolution. Sequenced by immunoSEQ multiplex PCR; TCRdb stores in-frame clones only, minus some. The sample comprises tens of thousands of clones, just under 95% of which are singletons, and 1.1% to 1.5% rests with the top ten. Sample: naive CD4+ T cells from blood. Indicated subset: CD45RO-negative CD62L-positive naive CD4 T cells. These receptors were obtained from a person aged 25-75 years in good health.

The chain's CDR3 is CASSSYRVHEQYF. Here the CDR3 DNA reads TGTGCCAGCAGCTCATACAGGGTCCACGAGCAGTACTTC. The chain employs TRBV7-2 and TRBJ2-7, with D possibly being TRBD1 (6 bases). Germline V CDR1 and CDR2: SGHTA, FQGNSA. The CDR3 extends over 13 amino acids. The V gene lost 4 bases and the J gene lost 5 bases, with 12 bases spanning the gap.

This clone was recorded only once. The genes are TRBV7-2 and TRBJ2-2, with D perhaps TRBD2 (6 bases). The CDR3 is 14 amino acids. Germline V CDR1 and CDR2: SGHTA, FQGNSA. V was shortened by 1 base and J by 4 bases, with 7 bases between the two germline ends. CDR3 residues: CASSLVGGTGELFF. CDR3 DNA sequence: TGTGCCAGCAGCTTAGTCGGGGGCACCGGGGAGCTGTTTTTT.

This chain joins TRBV4-3 and TRBJ1-2, with D perhaps matching TRBD1 (6 bases). There are 14 residues in the CDR3. Trimming shortened V by 0 bases and J by 4 bases, and 9 bases separated the two germline ends. Germline values: CDR1 LGHNA, CDR2 YSLEER. The CDR3 loop reads CASSQDARGYGYTF. CDR3 bases: TGCGCCAGCAGCCAAGATGCCAGGGGCTATGGCTACACCTTC.

The V call is TRBV7-3, the J call TRBJ2-1, with a tentative D call TRBD1 (6 bases). Germline V lookup: CDR1 SGHTA, CDR2 FQGTGA. Trimming removed 4 bases from V and 13 bases from J, with 17 bases in between. This CDR3 contains 13 residues. The CDR3 DNA is TGTGCCAGCAGCTCGATCCCCAGGACAGACCAGTTCTTC. This translates into CASSSIPRTDQFF.

The chain employs TRBV12-5 and TRBJ2-5; no reliable D call. There are 13 residues in the CDR3. Germline CDR1 is LGHNT and CDR2 is FRNRAP. The V end lost 5 bases, the J end lost 5 bases, and 12 bases lay between the germline ends. The CDR3 DNA follows: TGTGCTAGTGGTACCCTATTCGCGGAGACCCAGTACTTC. As protein: CASGTLFAETQYF.

The J gene is TRBJ2-1, the V gene TRBV21-1; the listed D gene, TRBD2, was not tested against the DNA. TRBV21-1 is labeled a pseudogene. The length of the CDR3 is 17 residues. CDR3 coding DNA: TGTGCCAGCAGCAAAACCCCCGTTTATGGACTGAGGGATGAGCAGTTCTTC. This translates into CASSKTPVYGLRDEQFF.

As for this clone: Different DNA sequences within this sample yield the same CDR3. The chain is built from TRBV9 and TRBJ2-5, with TRBD2 matching over 13 bases. Trimming took 3 bases from V and 5 from J; bases not matched to a gene: 7. The CDR3 contains 16 residues. Germline CDR1 and CDR2: SGDLS and YYNGEE. The CDR3 nucleotides are TGTGCCAGCAGCGGAACTAGCGGGGGGGCCGGGGAGACCCAGTACTTC. Translating it yields CASSGTSGGAGETQYF. The full variable domain, rest sourced from reference TRBV9 and TRBJ2-5, is DSGVTQTPKHLITATGQRVTLRCSPRSGDLSVYWYQQSLDQGLQFLIQYYNGEERAKGNILERFSAQQFPDLHSELNLSSLELGDSALYFCASSGTSGGAGETQYFGPGTRLLVL.

V gene TRBV7-6 combines with J gene TRBJ2-7, with 9 bases matching TRBD2. Germline trimming cut 6 bases from V and 5 bases from J; bases unmatched to any gene: 2. The CDR3 is made up of 12 amino acids. The germline CDR1 and CDR2 sequences are SGHVS and FNYEAQ. The CDR3 spells CASSRGGDEQYF. DNA for the CDR3: TGTGCCAGCAGTCGCGGGGGGGACGAGCAGTACTTC.

In this sample, this clone turned up once. The chain has TRBV29-1 and TRBJ1-2; 7 positions match TRBD1. The trim removed 6 bases at V and 7 bases at J, leaving 11 bases unmatched. Germline lookup yields CDR1 SQVTM and CDR2 ANQGSEA. The CDR3 runs 13 residues. This CDR3 reads CSVRQGTQRGYTF. In nucleotides, the CDR3 is TGCAGCGTAAGACAGGGAACACAGCGTGGCTACACCTTC.

The J gene is TRBJ2-7, the V gene TRBV6-5; a possible D gene is TRBD2 (6 bases). V was cut by 8 bases and J by 2 bases, with 19 bases left in between. The CDR3 sequence is 15 residues long. Germline V gene sequence: CDR1 MNHEY, CDR2 SVGAGI. The CDR3 is CASSVASGPTYEQYF. DNA for the CDR3: TGTGCCAGCTCTGTAGCCAGCGGGCCTACCTACGAGCAGTACTTC.